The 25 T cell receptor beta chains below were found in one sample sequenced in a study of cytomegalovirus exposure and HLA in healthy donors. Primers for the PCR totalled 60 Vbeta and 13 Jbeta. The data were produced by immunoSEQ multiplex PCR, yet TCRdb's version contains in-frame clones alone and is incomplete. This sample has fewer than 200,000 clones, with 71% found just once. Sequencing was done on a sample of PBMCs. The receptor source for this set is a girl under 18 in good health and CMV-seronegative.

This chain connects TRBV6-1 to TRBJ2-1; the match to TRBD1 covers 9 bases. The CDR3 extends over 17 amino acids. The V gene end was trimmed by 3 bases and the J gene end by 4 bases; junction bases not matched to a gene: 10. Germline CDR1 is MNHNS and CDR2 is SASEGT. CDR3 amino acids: CASSDPTGTGKYNEQFF. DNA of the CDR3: TGTGCCAGCAGTGACCCGACCGGGACAGGGAAATACAATGAGCAGTTCTTC.

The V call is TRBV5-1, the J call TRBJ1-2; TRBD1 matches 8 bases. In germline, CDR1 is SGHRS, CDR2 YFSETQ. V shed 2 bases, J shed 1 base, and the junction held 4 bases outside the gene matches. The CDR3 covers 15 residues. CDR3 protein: CASSFQGARNYGYTF. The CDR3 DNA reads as TGCGCCAGCAGCTTTCAGGGGGCGCGTAACTATGGCTACACCTTC.

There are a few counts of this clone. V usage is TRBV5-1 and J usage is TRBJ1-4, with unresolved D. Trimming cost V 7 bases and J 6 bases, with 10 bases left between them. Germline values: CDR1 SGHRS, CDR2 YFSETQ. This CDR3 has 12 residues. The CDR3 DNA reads TGCGCCAGCCGGAGCTCGGATGAAAAACTGTTTTTT. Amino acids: CASRSSDEKLFF.

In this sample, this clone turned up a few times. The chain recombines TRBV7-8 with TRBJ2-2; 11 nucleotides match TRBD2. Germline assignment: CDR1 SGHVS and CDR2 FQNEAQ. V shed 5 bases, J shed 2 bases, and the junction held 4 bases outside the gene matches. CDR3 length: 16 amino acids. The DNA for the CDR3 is TGTGCCAGCAGCGTCCTAGCGGGGGGCAACACCGGGGAGCTGTTTTTT. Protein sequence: CASSVLAGGNTGELFF.

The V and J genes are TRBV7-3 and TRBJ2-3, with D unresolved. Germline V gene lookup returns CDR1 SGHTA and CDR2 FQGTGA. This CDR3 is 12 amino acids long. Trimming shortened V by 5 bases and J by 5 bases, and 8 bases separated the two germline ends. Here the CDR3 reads CASSRSGDTQYF. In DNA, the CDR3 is TGTGCCAGCAGCCGGTCGGGAGATACGCAGTATTTT.

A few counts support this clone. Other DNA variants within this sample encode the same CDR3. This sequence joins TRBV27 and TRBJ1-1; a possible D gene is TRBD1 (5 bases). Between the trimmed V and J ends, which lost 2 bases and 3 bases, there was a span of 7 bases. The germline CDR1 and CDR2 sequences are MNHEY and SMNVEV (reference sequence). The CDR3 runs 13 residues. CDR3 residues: CASSLAGYTEAFF. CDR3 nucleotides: TGTGCCAGCAGTTTAGCAGGGTACACTGAAGCTTTCTTT.

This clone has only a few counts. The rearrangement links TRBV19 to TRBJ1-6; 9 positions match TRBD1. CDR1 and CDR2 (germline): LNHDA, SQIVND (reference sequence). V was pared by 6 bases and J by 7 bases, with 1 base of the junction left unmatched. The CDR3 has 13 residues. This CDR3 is CASRGTGNSPLHF. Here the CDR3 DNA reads TGTGCCAGTAGAGGGACAGGGAATTCACCCCTCCACTTT.

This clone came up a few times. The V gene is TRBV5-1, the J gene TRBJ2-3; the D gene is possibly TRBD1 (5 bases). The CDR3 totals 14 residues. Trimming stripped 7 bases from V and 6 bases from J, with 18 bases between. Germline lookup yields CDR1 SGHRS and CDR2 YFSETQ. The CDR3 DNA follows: TGCGCCAGCTCCGGGTACCAGGGAACGGATACGCAGTATTTT. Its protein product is CASSGYQGTDTQYF.

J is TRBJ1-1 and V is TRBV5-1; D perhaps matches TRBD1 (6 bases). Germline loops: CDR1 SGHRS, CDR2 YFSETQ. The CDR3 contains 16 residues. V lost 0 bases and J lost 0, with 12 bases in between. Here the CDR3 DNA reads TGCGCCAGCAGCTTGGCCGCGGGGGCCCTGAACACTGAAGCTTTCTTT. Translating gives CASSLAAGALNTEAFF. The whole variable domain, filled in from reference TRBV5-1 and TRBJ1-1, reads KAGVTQTPRYLIKTRGQQVTLSCSPISGHRSVSWYQQTPGQGLQFLFEYFSETQRNKGNFPGRFSGRQFSNSRSEMNVSTLELGDSALYLCASSLAAGALNTEAFFGQGTRLTVV.

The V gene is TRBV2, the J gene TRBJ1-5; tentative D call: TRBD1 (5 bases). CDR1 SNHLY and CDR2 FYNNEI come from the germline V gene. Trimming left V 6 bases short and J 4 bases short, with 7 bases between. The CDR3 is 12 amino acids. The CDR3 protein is CASRRQNQPQHF. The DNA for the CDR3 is TGTGCCAGCAGAAGACAGAATCAGCCCCAGCATTTT. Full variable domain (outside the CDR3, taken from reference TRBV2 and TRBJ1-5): EPEVTQTPSHQVTQMGQEVILRCVPISNHLYFYWYRQILGQKVEFLVSFYNNEISEKSEIFDDQFSVERPDGSNFTLKIRSTKLEDSAMYFCASRRQNQPQHFGDGTRLSIL.

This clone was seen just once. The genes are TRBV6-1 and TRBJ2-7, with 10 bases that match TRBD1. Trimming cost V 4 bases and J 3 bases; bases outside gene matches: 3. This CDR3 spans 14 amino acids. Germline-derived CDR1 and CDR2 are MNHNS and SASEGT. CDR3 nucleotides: TGTGCCAGCAGTGGACGGACAGGGGGCTACGAGCAGTACTTC. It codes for CASSGRTGGYEQYF.

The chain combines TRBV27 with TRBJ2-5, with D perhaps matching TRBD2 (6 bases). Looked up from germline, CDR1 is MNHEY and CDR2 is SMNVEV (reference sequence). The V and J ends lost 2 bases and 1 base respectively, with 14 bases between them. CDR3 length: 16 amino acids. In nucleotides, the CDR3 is TGTGCCAGCAGTTTAATTGGCGGGACGCTCCAAGAGACCCAGTACTTC. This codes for CASSLIGGTLQETQYF.

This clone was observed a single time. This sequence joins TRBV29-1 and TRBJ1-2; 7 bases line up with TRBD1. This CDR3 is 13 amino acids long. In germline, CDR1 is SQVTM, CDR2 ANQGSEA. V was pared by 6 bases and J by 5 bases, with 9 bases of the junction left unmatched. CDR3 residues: CSVTGTATYGYTF. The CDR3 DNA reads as TGCAGCGTCACCGGGACAGCTACTTATGGCTACACCTTC. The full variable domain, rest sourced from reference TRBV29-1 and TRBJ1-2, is SAVISQKPSRDICQRGTSLTIQCQVDSQVTMMFWYRQQPGQSLTLIATANQGSEATYESGFVIDKFPISRPNLTFSTLTVSNMSPEDSSIYLCSVTGTATYGYTFGSGTRLTVV.

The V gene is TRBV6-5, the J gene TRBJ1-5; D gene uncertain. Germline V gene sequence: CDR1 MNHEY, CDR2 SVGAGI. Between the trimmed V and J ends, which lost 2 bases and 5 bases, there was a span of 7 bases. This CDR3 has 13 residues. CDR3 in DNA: TGTGCCAGCAGTTACGTGGCCCATCAGCCCCAGCATTTT. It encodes CASSYVAHQPQHF.

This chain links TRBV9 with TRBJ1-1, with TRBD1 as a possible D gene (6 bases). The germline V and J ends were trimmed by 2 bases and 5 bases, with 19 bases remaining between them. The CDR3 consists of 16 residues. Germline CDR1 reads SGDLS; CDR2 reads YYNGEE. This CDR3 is CASSVGTGSPLTEAFF. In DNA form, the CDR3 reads TGTGCCAGCAGCGTTGGAACAGGGTCCCCCTTGACTGAAGCTTTCTTT.

CDR3 coding DNA: TGTGCCAGCAGTGGACTAACTATAATCACAGATACGCAGTATTTT. As protein: CASSGLTIITDTQYF. The chain combines TRBV6-1 with TRBJ2-3; TRBD2 might be the D (5 bases). The germline V and J ends were trimmed by 4 bases and 2 bases, with 13 bases remaining between them. Germline V gene data show CDR1 as MNHNS and CDR2 as SASEGT. There are 15 residues in the CDR3.

DNA for the CDR3: TGTGCCAGCAGGGTCGGACAGGGGAAAAACGAGCAGTACTTC. It yields the protein CASRVGQGKNEQYF. This sequence joins TRBV28 and TRBJ2-7, with 9 nucleotides matching TRBD1. Germline V gives CDR1 MDHEN, CDR2 SYDVKM. The trim removed 6 bases at V and 5 bases at J, leaving 8 bases unmatched. The CDR3 spans 14 residues.

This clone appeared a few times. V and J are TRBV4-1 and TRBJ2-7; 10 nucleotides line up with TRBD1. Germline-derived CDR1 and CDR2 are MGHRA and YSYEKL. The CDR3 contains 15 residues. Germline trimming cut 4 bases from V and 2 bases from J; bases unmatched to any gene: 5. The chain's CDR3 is CASSLGTGVPYEQYF. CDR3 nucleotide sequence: TGCGCCAGCAGCCTGGGGACAGGGGTACCCTACGAGCAGTACTTC.

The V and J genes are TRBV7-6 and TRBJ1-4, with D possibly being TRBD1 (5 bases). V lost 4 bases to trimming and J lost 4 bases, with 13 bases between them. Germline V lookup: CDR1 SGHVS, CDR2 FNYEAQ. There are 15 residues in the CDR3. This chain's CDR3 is CASSSSRGVNEKLFF. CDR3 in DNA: TGTGCCAGCAGCTCCTCCCGGGGGGTTAATGAAAAACTGTTTTTT. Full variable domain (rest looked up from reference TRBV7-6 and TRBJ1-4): GAGVSQSPRYKVTKRGQDVALRCDPISGHVSLYWYRQALGQGPEFLTYFNYEAQQDKSGLPNDRFSAERPEGSISTLTIQRTEQRDSAMYRCASSSSRGVNEKLFFGSGTQLSVL.

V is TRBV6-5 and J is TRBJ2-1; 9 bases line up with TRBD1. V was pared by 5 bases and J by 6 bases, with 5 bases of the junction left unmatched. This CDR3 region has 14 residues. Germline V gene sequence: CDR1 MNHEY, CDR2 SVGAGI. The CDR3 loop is CASSRMTGGNEQFF. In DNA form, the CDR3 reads TGTGCCAGCAGTCGGATGACAGGGGGCAATGAGCAGTTCTTC.

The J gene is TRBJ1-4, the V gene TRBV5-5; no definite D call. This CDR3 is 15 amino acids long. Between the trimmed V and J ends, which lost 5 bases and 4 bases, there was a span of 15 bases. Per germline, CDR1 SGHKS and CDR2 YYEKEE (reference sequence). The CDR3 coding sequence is TGTGCCAGCAGTCTCGGGTCTAGCGGTAATGAAAAACTGTTTTTT. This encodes CASSLGSSGNEKLFF.

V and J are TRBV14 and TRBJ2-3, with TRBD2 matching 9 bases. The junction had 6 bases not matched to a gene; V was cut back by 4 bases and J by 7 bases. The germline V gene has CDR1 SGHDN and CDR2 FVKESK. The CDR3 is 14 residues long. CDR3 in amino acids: CASSPRSGRNTQYF. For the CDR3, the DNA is TGTGCCAGCAGCCCCCGGAGCGGGAGGAATACGCAGTATTTT. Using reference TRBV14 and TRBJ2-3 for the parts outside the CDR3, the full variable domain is EAGVTQFPSHSVIEKGQTVTLRCDPISGHDNLYWYRRVMGKEIKFLLHFVKESKQDESGMPNNRFLAERTGGTYSTLKVQPAELEDSGVYFCASSPRSGRNTQYFGPGTRLTVL.

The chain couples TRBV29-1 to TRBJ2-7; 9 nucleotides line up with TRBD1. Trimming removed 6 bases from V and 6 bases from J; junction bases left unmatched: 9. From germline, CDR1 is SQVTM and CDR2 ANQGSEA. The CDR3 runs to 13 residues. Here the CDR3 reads CSVVGQGSGEQYF. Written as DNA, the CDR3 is TGCAGCGTGGTGGGACAGGGCTCCGGCGAGCAGTACTTC.

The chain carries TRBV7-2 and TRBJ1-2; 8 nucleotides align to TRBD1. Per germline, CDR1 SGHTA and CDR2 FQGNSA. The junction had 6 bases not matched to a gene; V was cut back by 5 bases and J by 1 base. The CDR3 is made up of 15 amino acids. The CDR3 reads CASSVSGGGNYGYTF. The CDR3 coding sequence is TGTGCCAGCAGCGTATCAGGGGGCGGTAACTATGGCTACACCTTC.

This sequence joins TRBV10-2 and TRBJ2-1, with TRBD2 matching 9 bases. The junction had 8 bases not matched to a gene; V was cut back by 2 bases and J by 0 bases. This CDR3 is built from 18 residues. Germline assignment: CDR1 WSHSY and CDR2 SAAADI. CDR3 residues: CASSEGAGGLSSYNEQFF. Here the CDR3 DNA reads TGCGCCAGCAGTGAGGGAGCGGGGGGACTAAGCTCCTACAATGAGCAGTTCTTC.